This T cell receptor beta chain was sequenced for a study of spatial heterogeneity in lung cancer. As to time point: blood at routine non-recurrence follow-up after resection. One entry per CDR3 protein results from TCRdb running MiXCR on the 5' RACE reads. The sample contains around 29,000 distinct CDR3 sequences, about 9.4% of which appear only once. The germline CDR1 and CDR2 sequences are SGHNT and YYREEE (reference sequence). V lost 4 bases and J 6 bases, leaving 22 bases between the germline ends. This CDR3 contains 17 residues. V usage is TRBV5-4 and J usage is TRBJ2-2, with TRBD1 as a possible D gene (8 bases). This specimen consisted of PBMCs, obtained at follow-up. The receptor was derived from a female donor with early-stage non-small cell lung cancer. CDR3 residues: CASSRPGQGGIAGELFF. In DNA form, the CDR3 reads TGTGCCAGCAGCCGCCCTGGACAGGGAGGGATCGCCGGGGAGCTGTTTTTT.